This T cell receptor beta chain was profiled in a study of T cell repertoires in cytomegalovirus infection. At the level of the study: Use of recently identified HLA-C-restricted and well-studied HLA-B-restricted CMV epitopes was part of the study.

TCRdb reanalysed the reads using MiXCR and keeps one entry per CDR3 protein. This table has tens of thousands of distinct CDR3 sequences, 40% to 50% appearing once. Germline values: CDR1 SGHVS, CDR2 FQNEAQ. This CDR3 region has 16 residues. V dropped 1 base and J dropped 7 bases, with 20 bases sitting between them. This clonotype was detected only a few times. Its antigen is undetermined. Points from the study as a whole: In two of eight donors, the top clonotype was HLA-C-restricted CMV-specific. Cumulative frequency of public TCR beta families picked out carriers of CMV plus the relevant HLA.

Sequencing was performed on CD8+ T cells from cultured PBMCs, taken from culture after CMV antigen stimulation. This TCR derives from a human donor in good health (CMV status not recorded). Some clones in this sample may be carry-over from other donors' samples. The genes are TRBV7-8 and TRBJ2-7, with a weak D call TRBD1 (7 bases). For the CDR3, the DNA is TGTGCCAGCAGCTTAGAGCGACAGGGCCGGGGGTGGGAGCAGTACTTC. Its translation: CASSLERQGRGWEQYF.